The source of this TCR beta chain is a study of blood T cells in healthy people across ages. Extractions gave at least 6 micrograms of total RNA per sample. In regard to this clonotype: What it binds is unknown.

In germline, CDR1 is DFQATT, CDR2 SNEGSKA (reference sequence). This CDR3 is 15 amino acids long. Alongside a J-beta primer mix, a sample-barcoded 5' primer served in a second PCR lasting 7 to 11 cycles. TCRdb reprocessed the 5' RACE reads with MiXCR, giving one entry per CDR3 protein. The table has about 680,000 distinct CDR3 sequences, over 45% seen once; the top ten hold around a third. Findings of the study overall: Diversity of TCR beta correlated strongly with naive T cell percentage. CMV status of donors was unknown, possibly confounding expanded clonotype changes.

Sequencing was performed on blood. This chain connects TRBV20-1 to TRBJ2-5; 11 positions match TRBD2. Matching the DNA end better, TRBJ2-7 makes the J call doubtful. This clonotype was obtained from a woman in her sixties or seventies in good health. The CDR3 region has the DNA TGCAGTGCTTCTACTAGCGGGGGATTGACCTACGAGCAGTACTTC. It encodes CSASTSGGLTYEQYF.